This T cell receptor beta chain comes out of a study of CD8+ T cells in alopecia areata. Worth noting for this clone: The antigen remains undetermined.

V lost 2 bases to trimming and J lost 6 bases, with 23 bases between them. CDR1 is SGHRS and CDR2 is YFSETQ in the germline V gene. The CDR3 has 17 amino acids. Regarding the study as a whole: Tofacitinib did not eliminate many expanded lesional clones from scalp or blood. More clonal than normal scalp was lesional scalp, particularly alopecia totalis/universalis.

The sample's treatment: oral pan-JAK inhibitor, 5-10 mg twice daily. Extracted RNA was reverse transcribed, and the resulting cDNA served as sequencing template. Profiled with immunoSEQ multiplex PCR; TCRdb holds only in-frame clones, not every one. The table includes under 110,000 clones, just under 60% detected once. The chain has TRBV5-1 and TRBJ1-1, with D maybe TRBD1 (6 bases). The sample was CD8+ T cells sorted from blood, taken at approximately week 56, from a patient treated with tofacitinib. The source is a human donor with alopecia areata. The CDR3: CASSFFPRDTRLSEAFF. The CDR3 DNA sequence: TGCGCCAGCAGCTTTTTCCCCAGGGACACCAGATTATCTGAAGCTTTCTTT. Full variable domain (rest looked up from reference TRBV5-1 and TRBJ1-1): KAGVTQTPRYLIKTRGQQVTLSCSPISGHRSVSWYQQTPGQGLQFLFEYFSETQRNKGNFPGRFSGRQFSNSRSEMNVSTLELGDSALYLCASSFFPRDTRLSEAFFGQGTRLTVV.